What follows are 32 T cell receptor beta chains derived from one specimen sequenced in a study of identical twins. TCRdb passed the 5' RACE reads through MiXCR, listing each CDR3 protein once. The sample shows more than 200,000 distinct CDR3 sequences, roughly 13% of them seen only once. The source material was memory (CD45RO+) T cells sorted from blood. These receptors came from a woman aged 18-30 years in good health.

This clonotype occurred a few times. The chain carries TRBV7-2 and TRBJ2-3; 8 bases map to TRBD2. V trimming: 5 bases; J trimming: 6 bases; junction bases outside the gene matches: 16. CDR3 length equals 17 residues. CDR1 SGHTA and CDR2 FQGNSA come from the germline V gene. The CDR3, as DNA: TGTGCCAGCAGCAACTTAAAATTAGCGGGAAGGTCGGATACGCAGTATTTT. This encodes CASSNLKLAGRSDTQYF.

This clonotype was recorded at least ten times. The gene calls are TRBV29-1 and TRBJ1-1; D call uncertain. This CDR3 is built from 12 residues. From germline, CDR1 is SQVTM and CDR2 ANQGSEA. Trimming cost V 1 base and J 11 bases, with 14 bases left between them. CDR3 sequence (DNA): TGCAGCGTTGAAGCCTTAAACCTAGGGGCTTTCTTT. It is translated as CSVEALNLGAFF.

The V call is TRBV9, the J call TRBJ2-3; 9 positions match TRBD1. V trimming: 4 bases; J trimming: 4 bases; junction bases outside the gene matches: 7. Germline V CDR1 and CDR2: SGDLS, YYNGEE. The CDR3 totals 15 residues. The CDR3 sequence is CASSPRQGDSDTQYF. The CDR3 DNA is TGTGCCAGCAGCCCCAGACAGGGGGACTCAGATACGCAGTATTTT. The whole variable domain, remainder taken from reference TRBV9 and TRBJ2-3, is DSGVTQTPKHLITATGQRVTLRCSPRSGDLSVYWYQQSLDQGLQFLIQYYNGEERAKGNILERFSAQQFPDLHSELNLSSLELGDSALYFCASSPRQGDSDTQYFGPGTRLTVL.

The chain is built from TRBV7-9 and TRBJ1-2; 9 bases match TRBD1. CDR3 size: 15 residues. The germline CDR1 and CDR2 sequences are SEHNR and FQNEAQ (reference sequence). Losses at the gene ends were 4 bases for V and 3 bases for J; bases not matched to a gene: 6. The DNA for the CDR3 is TGTGCCAGCAGCTCACAGGGGGCGGTGGACTATGGCTACACCTTC. Protein: CASSSQGAVDYGYTF.

There are a few counts of this clonotype. The CDR3 DNA is TGTGCCTGGATAAGGACCCCCGCGCCCAACTATGGCTACACCTTC. This encodes CAWIRTPAPNYGYTF. The genes are TRBV30 and TRBJ1-2; D is ambiguous. The CDR3 spans 15 residues. Germline-derived CDR1 and CDR2 are GTSNPN and SVGIG (reference sequence). With 4 bases removed from V and 2 bases from J, the gap between germline ends came to 17 bases.

This chain connects TRBV9 to TRBJ2-5; D ambiguous. V lost 2 bases to trimming and J lost 0 bases, with 5 bases between them. This CDR3 region has 13 residues. Germline loops: CDR1 SGDLS, CDR2 YYNGEE. The CDR3 loop is CASSVGYQETQYF. Here the CDR3 DNA reads TGTGCCAGCAGCGTCGGCTACCAAGAGACCCAGTACTTC.

The sample holds a few counts of this clonotype. The chain recombines TRBV7-2 with TRBJ2-2; D gene unclear. The CDR3 length is 15 residues. V was pared by 5 bases and J by 4 bases, with 14 bases between. Germline V gene data show CDR1 as SGHTA and CDR2 as FQGNSA. CDR3 sequence (DNA): TGTGCCAGCAGCCCGAGACGAGACCGCACCGGGGAGCTGTTTTTT. Protein sequence: CASSPRRDRTGELFF.

The chain uses TRBV5-5 and TRBJ1-1, with a possible D match to TRBD1 (5 bases). This CDR3 region has 17 residues. V dropped 1 base and J dropped 3 bases, with 19 bases sitting between them. From germline, CDR1 is SGHKS and CDR2 YYEKEE (reference sequence). CDR3 coding DNA: TGTGCCAGCAGCTTGAGGTATCTCCGGGGGGTGGACACTGAAGCTTTCTTT. Its translation is CASSLRYLRGVDTEAFF.

In this sample, this clonotype turned up a few times. The V and J genes are TRBV6-2 or TRBV6-3 and TRBJ2-1; a weak D match, TRBD2 (6 bases). The CDR3 runs 15 residues. Germline V lookup: CDR1 MNHEY, CDR2 SVGEGT. The V end was cut by 5 bases, the J end by 3 bases, with 14 bases between. The DNA for the CDR3 is TGTGCCAGCAGTCAACTCGGGACTGACTACAATGAGCAGTTCTTC. Translated, it gives CASSQLGTDYNEQFF.

This clonotype was picked up a small number of times. The chain combines TRBV20-1 with TRBJ1-5, with D perhaps TRBD1 (5 bases). Germline CDR1 DFQATT, CDR2 SNEGSKA (reference sequence). The V and J ends lost 6 bases and 8 bases respectively, with 17 bases between them. CDR3 length: 13 residues. CDR3 DNA: TGCAGTGCCTCCAAGGGGATGAGTGAGCCCCAGCATTTT. Protein product: CSASKGMSEPQHF.

This clonotype has a handful of counts. V and J are TRBV20-1 and TRBJ2-5; TRBD2 matches 8 bases. Germline trimming cut 3 bases from V and 5 bases from J; bases unmatched to any gene: 11. The V gene's germline CDR1 is DFQATT and CDR2 SNEGSKA (reference sequence). The CDR3 length is 15 residues. The CDR3 DNA is TGCAGTGCTAGCGATACTAGCGGCACCGGGGAGACCCAGTACTTC. Protein product: CSASDTSGTGETQYF.

J is TRBJ2-1 and V is TRBV6-4; TRBD1 agrees at 10 bases. With V trimmed by 7 bases and J by 9 bases, 6 bases remained unmatched. The CDR3 extends over 13 amino acids. The V gene's germline CDR1 is MRHNA and CDR2 SNTAGT. The CDR3 bases are TGTGCCAGCATTCGACAGGGGGCACGTGAGCAGTTCTTC. As protein: CASIRQGAREQFF.

This clonotype was counted a few times. The chain joins TRBV11-2 to TRBJ2-3; 9 positions match TRBD2. CDR3 length: 15 residues. Germline V gene lookup returns CDR1 SGHAT and CDR2 FQNNGV. The J segment lost 2 bases and the V segment lost 4 bases, leaving 4 bases of the junction unmatched. CDR3 bases: TGTGCCAGCAGCTCGCTAGCGGGGAACACAGATACGCAGTATTTT. It encodes CASSSLAGNTDTQYF.

A few counts support this clonotype. The chain uses TRBV20-1 and TRBJ2-5, with 7 bases matching TRBD2. Germline lookup yields CDR1 DFQATT and CDR2 SNEGSKA (reference sequence). This CDR3 is built from 15 residues. Losses at the gene ends were 0 bases for V and 3 bases for J; bases not matched to a gene: 7. The CDR3 sequence: CSARDLTSPKETQYF. The CDR3 nucleotides are TGCAGTGCTAGAGATTTGACTAGCCCGAAAGAGACCCAGTACTTC.

V and J are TRBV3-1 and TRBJ1-1, with D uncertain. Between the trimmed V and J ends, which lost 4 bases and 2 bases, there was a span of 11 bases. Per germline, CDR1 LGHDT and CDR2 YNNKEL (reference sequence). This CDR3 spans 14 amino acids. CDR3 sequence reads: CASSPAGRNTEAFF. CDR3 nucleotides: TGTGCCAGCAGCCCGGCAGGTCGAAACACTGAAGCTTTCTTT.

The V and J genes are TRBV29-1 and TRBJ2-7; a possible D gene is TRBD1 (6 bases). This CDR3 is 12 amino acids long. The V and J ends lost 4 bases and 6 bases respectively, with 13 bases between them. Germline lookup yields CDR1 SQVTM and CDR2 ANQGSEA. CDR3 DNA: TGCAGCGTTGGCCAACAGGGAACCGAGCAGTACTTC. The encoded protein is CSVGQQGTEQYF.

This chain links TRBV7-3 with TRBJ2-5, with 10 positions matching TRBD1. Germline V CDR1 and CDR2: SGHTA, FQGTGA. The CDR3 loop spans 13 amino acids. Trimming cost V 5 bases and J 4 bases; bases outside gene matches: 1. The chain's CDR3 is CASSGDRGETQYF. CDR3 nucleotides: TGTGCCAGCAGCGGGGACAGGGGAGAGACCCAGTACTTC.

This clonotype was counted a few times. The chain employs TRBV3-1 and TRBJ1-2, with no clear D. This CDR3 is 12 amino acids long. The germline V gene has CDR1 LGHDT and CDR2 YNNKEL (reference sequence). V lost 6 bases, J lost 8 bases, and 13 bases lay in between. This chain's CDR3 is CASSSAGSGYTF. DNA of the CDR3: TGTGCCAGCAGTTCGGCGGGGAGCGGCTACACCTTC.

This clonotype showed up just a few times. The chain couples TRBV7-9 to TRBJ2-2, with D unclear. V was pared by 4 bases and J by 3 bases, with 15 bases between. The germline V gene has CDR1 SEHNR and CDR2 FQNEAQ (reference sequence). The CDR3 runs to 16 residues. CDR3 amino acids: CASSSIPGPHTGELFF. The CDR3 DNA is TGTGCCAGCAGCTCCATCCCCGGACCCCACACCGGGGAGCTGTTTTTT. Complete variable domain (other parts from reference TRBV7-9 and TRBJ2-2): DTGVSQNPRHKITKRGQNVTFRCDPISEHNRLYWYRQTLGQGPEFLTYFQNEAQLEKSRLLSDRFSAERPKGSFSTLEIQRTEQGDSAMYLCASSSIPGPHTGELFFGEGSRLTVL.

Details on this clonotype: Germline and junction disagree at one end, which may indicate a read error. CDR3 loop: CASSVERMGSPLHF. In DNA, the CDR3 is TGTGCCAGCAGTGTTGAGAGGATGGGTTCACCTCTCCACTTT. This sequence joins TRBV6-1 and TRBJ1-6; the D is unclear. CDR3 size: 14 residues. CDR1 and CDR2 (germline): MNHNS, SASEGT.

Only a few counts were recorded for this clonotype. The rearrangement joins TRBV3-1 to TRBJ2-3, with a weak D call TRBD2 (6 bases). The CDR3 sequence is 13 residues long. With 0 bases removed from V and 9 bases from J, the gap between germline ends came to 10 bases. CDR1 and CDR2 (germline): LGHDT, YNNKEL (reference sequence). CDR3 amino acids: CASSQEGGRTQYF. The CDR3 DNA is TGTGCCAGCAGCCAAGAAGGAGGGAGGACGCAGTATTTT.

This clonotype has ten or more counts. This sequence joins TRBV5-5 and TRBJ2-3, with D unresolved. This CDR3 is 11 amino acids long. The germline gives CDR1 SGHKS, CDR2 YYEKEE (reference sequence). V was pared by 4 bases and J by 3 bases, with 3 bases between. CDR3 nucleotides: TGTGCCAGCAGCGTTACAGATACGCAGTATTTT. Its translation is CASSVTDTQYF.

The table lists this clonotype with a few counts. As DNA, the CDR3 is TGTGCCAGCAGTGGGGGATCGACAGGTTACGAGCAGTACTTC. Protein: CASSGGSTGYEQYF. This rearrangement joins TRBV25-1 to TRBJ2-7; the D gene is possibly TRBD1 (6 bases). Germline CDR1 MGHDK, CDR2 SYGVNS. The CDR3 consists of 14 residues. Trimming took off 4 bases at V and 4 bases at J, with 14 bases between the two ends.

This clonotype appeared a few times. This sequence joins TRBV18 and TRBJ1-1; D possibly corresponds to TRBD1 (6 bases). The V gene's germline CDR1 is KGHSH and CDR2 LQKENI. The CDR3 spans 17 residues. Trimming pared 0 bases from V and 4 bases from J, leaving 18 bases between. The DNA of the CDR3 is TGTGCCAGCTCACCACCGCCCGCAAGAGCAGGGGTCACTGAAGCTTTCTTT. It specifies CASSPPPARAGVTEAFF.

DNA for the CDR3: TGTGCCAGCAGCCCCCCCAGCGGGAGTAACTATGGCTACACCTTC. It is translated as CASSPPSGSNYGYTF. The chain couples TRBV7-9 to TRBJ1-2; D not certain. The CDR3 sequence is 15 residues long. Germline loops: CDR1 SEHNR, CDR2 FQNEAQ (reference sequence). With 5 bases removed from V and 1 base from J, the gap between germline ends came to 14 bases.

J is TRBJ2-3 and V is TRBV20-1; D is ambiguous. Trimming stripped 2 bases from V and 6 bases from J, with 15 bases between. The germline V gene has CDR1 DFQATT and CDR2 SNEGSKA (reference sequence). CDR3 size: 14 residues. In nucleotides, the CDR3 is TGCAGTGCTAGACATATTGCCGAAGCCGATACGCAGTATTTT. Protein product: CSARHIAEADTQYF.

This clonotype was recorded a few times. J is TRBJ1-4 and V is TRBV3-1, with D uncertain. The V end was cut by 2 bases, the J end by 3 bases, with 7 bases between. CDR1 is LGHDT and CDR2 is YNNKEL in the germline V gene (reference sequence). The CDR3 sequence is 14 residues long. The DNA for the CDR3 is TGTGCCAGCAGCCAAAGGACCCCTAATGAAAAACTGTTTTTT. This translates into CASSQRTPNEKLFF.

The rearrangement joins TRBV24-1 to TRBJ2-7; 10 nucleotides align to TRBD2. J was trimmed by 4 bases and V by 12 bases; bases with no gene match: 14. There are 15 residues in the CDR3. CDR1 and CDR2 (germline): KGHDR, SFDVKD. Here the CDR3 reads CAFPGLAGETYEQYF. The CDR3 DNA is TGTGCCTTCCCCGGGCTAGCGGGAGAAACTTACGAGCAGTACTTC.

This clonotype showed up many times. This chain joins TRBV10-3 and TRBJ1-5; TRBD1 aligns across 8 bases. CDR1 is ENHRY and CDR2 is SYGVKD in the germline V gene. The CDR3 contains 15 residues. After removal of 6 bases from V and 3 bases from J, the junction contained 7 bases not matched to a gene. In nucleotides, the CDR3 is TGTGCCATCAGGACAGGGGAGGGTATCAATCAGCCCCAGCATTTT. Its translation is CAIRTGEGINQPQHF.

This clonotype was seen a handful of times. The chain's CDR3 is CAIKAQVGQPQHF. CDR3 bases: TGTGCCATCAAGGCACAGGTGGGCCAGCCCCAGCATTTT. V and J are TRBV10-3 and TRBJ1-5, with D possibly TRBD1 on 5 matching bases. The germline gives CDR1 ENHRY, CDR2 SYGVKD. Trimming removed 7 bases at V and 7 bases at J, with 14 bases between. The CDR3 contains 13 residues.

This clonotype appeared a few times. The chain couples TRBV25-1 to TRBJ1-2; tentatively, D is TRBD1 (5 bases). V was trimmed by 3 bases and J by 3 bases, leaving 8 bases between them. The germline V gene has CDR1 MGHDK and CDR2 SYGVNS. This CDR3 comprises 13 residues. The CDR3 DNA follows: TGTGCCAGCAGTGAGTCAGGGTACTATGGCTACACCTTC. Its protein is CASSESGYYGYTF.

This clonotype has only a few counts. The V and J genes are TRBV6-1 and TRBJ2-2; 8 nucleotides match TRBD1. The CDR3 runs 16 residues. The germline V gene has CDR1 MNHNS and CDR2 SASEGT. J lost 13 bases, V lost 6 bases, and 19 bases had no gene match. CDR3 nucleotides: TGTGCCAGCAGCACCCAGGGGGCGCGGGGCCTTGACTGGCTGTTTTTT. Protein sequence: CASSTQGARGLDWLFF.